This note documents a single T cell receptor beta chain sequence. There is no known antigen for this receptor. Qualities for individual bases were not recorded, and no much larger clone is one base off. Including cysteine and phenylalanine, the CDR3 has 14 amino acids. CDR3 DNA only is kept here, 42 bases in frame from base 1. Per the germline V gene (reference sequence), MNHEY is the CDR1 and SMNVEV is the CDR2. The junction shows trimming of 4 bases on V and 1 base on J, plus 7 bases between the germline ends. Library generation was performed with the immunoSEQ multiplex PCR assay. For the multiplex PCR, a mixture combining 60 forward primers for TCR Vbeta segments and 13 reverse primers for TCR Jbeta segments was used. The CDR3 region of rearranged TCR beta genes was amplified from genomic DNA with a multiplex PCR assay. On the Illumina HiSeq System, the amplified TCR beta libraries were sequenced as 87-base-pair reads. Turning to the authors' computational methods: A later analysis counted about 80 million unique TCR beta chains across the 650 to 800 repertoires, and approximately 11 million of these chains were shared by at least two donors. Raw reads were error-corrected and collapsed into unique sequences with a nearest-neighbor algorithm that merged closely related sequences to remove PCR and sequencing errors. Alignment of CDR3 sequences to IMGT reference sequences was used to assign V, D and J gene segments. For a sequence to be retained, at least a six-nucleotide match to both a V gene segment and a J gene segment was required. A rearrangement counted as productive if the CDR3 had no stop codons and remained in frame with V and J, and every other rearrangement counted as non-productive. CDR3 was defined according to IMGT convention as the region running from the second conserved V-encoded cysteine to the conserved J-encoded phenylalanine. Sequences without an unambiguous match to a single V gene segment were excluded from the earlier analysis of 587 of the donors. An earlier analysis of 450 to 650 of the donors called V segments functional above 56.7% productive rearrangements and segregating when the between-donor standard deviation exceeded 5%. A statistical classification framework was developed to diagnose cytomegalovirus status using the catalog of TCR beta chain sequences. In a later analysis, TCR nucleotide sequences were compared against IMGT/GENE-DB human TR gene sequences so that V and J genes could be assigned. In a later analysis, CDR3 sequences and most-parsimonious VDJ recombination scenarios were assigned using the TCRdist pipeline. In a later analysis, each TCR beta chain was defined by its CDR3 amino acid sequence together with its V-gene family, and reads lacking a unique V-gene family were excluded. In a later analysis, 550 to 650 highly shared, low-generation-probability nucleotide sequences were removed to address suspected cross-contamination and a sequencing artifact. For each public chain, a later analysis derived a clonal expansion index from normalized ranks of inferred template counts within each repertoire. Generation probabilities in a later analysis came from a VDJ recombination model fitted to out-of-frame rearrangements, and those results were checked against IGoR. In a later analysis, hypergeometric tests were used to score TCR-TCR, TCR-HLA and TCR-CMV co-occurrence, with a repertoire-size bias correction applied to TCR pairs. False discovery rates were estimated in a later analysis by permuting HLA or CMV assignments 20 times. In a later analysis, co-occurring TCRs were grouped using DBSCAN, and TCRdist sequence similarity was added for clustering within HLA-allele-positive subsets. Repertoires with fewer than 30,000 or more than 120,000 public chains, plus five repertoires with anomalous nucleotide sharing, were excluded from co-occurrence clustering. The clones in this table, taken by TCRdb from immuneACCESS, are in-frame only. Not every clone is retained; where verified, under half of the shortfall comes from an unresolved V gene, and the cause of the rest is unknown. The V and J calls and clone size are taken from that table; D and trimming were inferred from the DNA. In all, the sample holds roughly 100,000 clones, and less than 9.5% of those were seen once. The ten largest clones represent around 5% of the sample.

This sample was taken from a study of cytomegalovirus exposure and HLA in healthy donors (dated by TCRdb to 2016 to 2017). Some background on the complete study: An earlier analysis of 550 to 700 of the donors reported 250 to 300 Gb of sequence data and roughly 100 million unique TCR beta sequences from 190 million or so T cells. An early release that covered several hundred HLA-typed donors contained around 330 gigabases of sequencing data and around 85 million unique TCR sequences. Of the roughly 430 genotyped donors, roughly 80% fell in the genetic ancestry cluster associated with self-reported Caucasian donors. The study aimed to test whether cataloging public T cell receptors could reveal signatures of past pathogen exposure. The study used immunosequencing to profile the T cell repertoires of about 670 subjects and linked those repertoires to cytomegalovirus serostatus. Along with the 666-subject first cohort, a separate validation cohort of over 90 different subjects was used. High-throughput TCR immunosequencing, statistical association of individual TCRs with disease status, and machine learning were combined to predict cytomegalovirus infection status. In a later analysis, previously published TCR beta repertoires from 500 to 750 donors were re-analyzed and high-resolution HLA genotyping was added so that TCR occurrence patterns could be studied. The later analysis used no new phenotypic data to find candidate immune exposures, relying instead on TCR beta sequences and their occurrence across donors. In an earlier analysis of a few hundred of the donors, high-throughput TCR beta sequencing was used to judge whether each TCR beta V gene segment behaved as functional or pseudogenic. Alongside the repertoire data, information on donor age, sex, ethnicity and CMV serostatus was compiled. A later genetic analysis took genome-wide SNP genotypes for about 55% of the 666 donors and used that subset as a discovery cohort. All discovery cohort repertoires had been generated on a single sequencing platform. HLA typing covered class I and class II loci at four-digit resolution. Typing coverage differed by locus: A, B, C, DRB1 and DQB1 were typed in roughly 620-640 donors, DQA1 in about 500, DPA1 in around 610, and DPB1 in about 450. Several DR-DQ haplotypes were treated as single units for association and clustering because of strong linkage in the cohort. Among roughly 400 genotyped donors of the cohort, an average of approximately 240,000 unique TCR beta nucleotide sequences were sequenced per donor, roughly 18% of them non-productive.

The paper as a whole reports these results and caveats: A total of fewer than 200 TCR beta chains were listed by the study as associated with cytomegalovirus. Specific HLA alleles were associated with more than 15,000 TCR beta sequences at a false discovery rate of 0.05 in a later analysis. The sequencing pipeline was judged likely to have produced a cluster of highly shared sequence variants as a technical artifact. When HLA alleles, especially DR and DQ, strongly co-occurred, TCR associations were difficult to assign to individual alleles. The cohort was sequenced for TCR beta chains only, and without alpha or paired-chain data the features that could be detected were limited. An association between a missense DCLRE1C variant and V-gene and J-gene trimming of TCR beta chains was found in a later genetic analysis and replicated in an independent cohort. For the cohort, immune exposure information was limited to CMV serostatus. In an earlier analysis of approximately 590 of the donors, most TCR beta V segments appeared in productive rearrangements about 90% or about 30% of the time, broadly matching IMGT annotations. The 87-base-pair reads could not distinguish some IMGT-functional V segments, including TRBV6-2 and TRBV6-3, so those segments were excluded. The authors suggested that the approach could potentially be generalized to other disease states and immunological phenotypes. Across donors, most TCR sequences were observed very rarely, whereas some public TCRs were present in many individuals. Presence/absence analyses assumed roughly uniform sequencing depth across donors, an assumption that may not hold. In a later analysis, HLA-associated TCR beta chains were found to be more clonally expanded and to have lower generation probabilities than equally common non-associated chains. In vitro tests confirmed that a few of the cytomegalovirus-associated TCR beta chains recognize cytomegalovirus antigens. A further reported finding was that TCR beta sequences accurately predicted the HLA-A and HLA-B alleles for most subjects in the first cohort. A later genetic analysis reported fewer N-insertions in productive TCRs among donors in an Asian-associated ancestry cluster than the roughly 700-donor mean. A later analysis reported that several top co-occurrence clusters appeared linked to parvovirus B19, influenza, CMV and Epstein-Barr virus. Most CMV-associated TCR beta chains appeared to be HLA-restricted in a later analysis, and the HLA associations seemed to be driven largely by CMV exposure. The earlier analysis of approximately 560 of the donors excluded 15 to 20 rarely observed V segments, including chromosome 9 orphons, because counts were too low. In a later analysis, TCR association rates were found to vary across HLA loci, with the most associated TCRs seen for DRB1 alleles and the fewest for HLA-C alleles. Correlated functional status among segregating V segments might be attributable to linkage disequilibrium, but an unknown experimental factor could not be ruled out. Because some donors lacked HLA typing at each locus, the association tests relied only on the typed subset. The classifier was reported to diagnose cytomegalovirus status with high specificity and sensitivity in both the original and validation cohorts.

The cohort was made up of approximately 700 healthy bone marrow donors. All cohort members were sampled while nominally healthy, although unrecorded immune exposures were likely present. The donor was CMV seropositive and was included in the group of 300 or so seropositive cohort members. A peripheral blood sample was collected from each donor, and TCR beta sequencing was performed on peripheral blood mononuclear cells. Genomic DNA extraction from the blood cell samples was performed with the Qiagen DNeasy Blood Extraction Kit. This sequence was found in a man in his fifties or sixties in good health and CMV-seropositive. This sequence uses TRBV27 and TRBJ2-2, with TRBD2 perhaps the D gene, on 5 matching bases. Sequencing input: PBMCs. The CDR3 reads CASSSTRNTGELFF. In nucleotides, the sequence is TGTGCCAGCAGTTCAACTAGGAACACCGGGGAGCTGTTTTTT.